The 8 T cell receptor beta chains listed next were all sequenced from one sample in a study of blood T cell repertoires in COVID-19. Using immunoSEQ multiplex PCR, the repertoire was profiled, and TCRdb retains in-frame clones only, with some absent. The table lists under 200,000 clones, around 86% of them singletons, with 7% in the top ten. The specimen was peripheral blood. All receptors derive from a woman older than 75 in a cohort sampled during active or convalescent COVID-19.

The chain couples TRBV19 to TRBJ2-7, with TRBD1 identical over 8 bases. Germline V gene lookup returns CDR1 LNHDA and CDR2 SQIVND (reference sequence). The CDR3 contains 14 residues. V lost 4 bases, J lost 0 bases, and 2 bases stayed unmatched. As DNA, the CDR3 is TGTGCCAGTAGTAAGGGACAGGACTCCTACGAGCAGTACTTC. Translated, it gives CASSKGQDSYEQYF.

The J gene is TRBJ2-3, the V gene TRBV5-6; 8 bases are a match to TRBD2. Trimming cost V 4 bases and J 2 bases; bases outside gene matches: 12. The V gene's germline CDR1 is SGHDT and CDR2 YYEEEE. The CDR3 spans 17 residues. The CDR3 bases are TGTGCCAGCAGCCTCCCGGGACTAGGGACCAACACAGATACGCAGTATTTT. This encodes CASSLPGLGTNTDTQYF.

The chain uses TRBV2 and TRBJ1-5; tentatively, D is TRBD1 (6 bases). Germline assignment: CDR1 SNHLY and CDR2 FYNNEI. The CDR3 totals 17 residues. The germline V and J ends were trimmed by 8 bases and 7 bases, with 27 bases remaining between them. CDR3 amino acids: CASGNGGQTGRGQPQHF. The CDR3 DNA follows: TGTGCCAGCGGTAACGGGGGGCAAACGGGACGGGGGCAGCCCCAGCATTTT.

V usage is TRBV19 and J usage is TRBJ2-3; TRBD2 is a possible D gene (7 bases). Germline V lookup: CDR1 LNHDA, CDR2 SQIVND (reference sequence). V lost 7 bases to trimming and J lost 2 bases, with 13 bases between them. This CDR3 region has 14 residues. The CDR3 sequence is CASTRGADTDTQYF. The CDR3 DNA reads as TGTGCCAGTACCCGGGGGGCGGACACAGATACGCAGTATTTT.

This chain links TRBV9 with TRBJ2-1; no clear D. Between the trimmed V and J ends, which lost 4 bases and 1 base, there was a span of 12 bases. Germline V CDR1 and CDR2: SGDLS, YYNGEE. This CDR3 region has 15 residues. The chain's CDR3 is CASSPGPPSYNEQFF. CDR3 DNA: TGTGCCAGCAGCCCAGGCCCCCCGTCCTACAATGAGCAGTTCTTC.

V usage is TRBV10-3 and J usage is TRBJ2-7; 12 bases fit TRBD2. Unmatched junction bases numbered 1, after V lost 0 bases and J lost 4 bases. The CDR3 has 15 amino acids. Per the germline V gene, CDR1 is ENHRY and CDR2 is SYGVKD. The CDR3 is CAISESTSGRYEQYV. As DNA, the CDR3 is TGTGCCATCAGTGAGTCAACTAGCGGGAGGTACGAGCAGTACGTC.

The rearrangement uses TRBV24-1 and TRBJ1-2; 7 bases line up with TRBD1. The CDR3 totals 16 residues. CDR1 KGHDR and CDR2 SFDVKD come from the germline V gene. Trimming took 2 bases from V and 0 from J; bases not matched to a gene: 5. The CDR3 DNA follows: TGTGCCACCAGTGATTCCCGACAGGGAGCTAACTATGGCTACACCTTC. Protein: CATSDSRQGANYGYTF.

This chain joins TRBV7-9 and TRBJ1-5, with 7 bases identical to TRBD1. Germline values: CDR1 SEHNR, CDR2 FQNEAQ (reference sequence). V shed 1 base and J 7 bases; nucleotides not matched to a gene: 4. The CDR3 runs to 14 residues. Written as DNA, the CDR3 is TGTGCCAGCAGCTTAGAGACAGGGCGACAGCCCCAGCATTTT. This gives the protein CASSLETGRQPQHF.